This note documents a single TCR beta chain sequence. Its cognate antigen is unknown. The data derive from a study of T cell repertoires in cytomegalovirus infection. Study information: It was the public TCR beta signatures that indicated both CMV infection and matching HLA type.

From germline, CDR1 is MNHEY and CDR2 SMNVEV (reference sequence). The CDR3 covers 20 residues. The germline V and J ends were trimmed by 3 bases and 1 base, with 27 bases remaining between them. Regarding the study as a whole: Clonotype analysis showed dominance of the ex vivo response by HLA-C-restricted CMV-specific TCR beta clonotypes.

Using its own MiXCR run on the reads, TCRdb lists one record per CDR3 protein. The top ten clones hold about 12% of a sample with 750,000 to 950,000 distinct CDR3 sequences, approximately 32% of them seen once. This TCR derives from a human donor in good health (CMV status not recorded). Some clones in this sample may be carry-over from other donors' samples. The material sequenced was cultured CD8+ T cells from PBMCs, taken from culture after CMV antigen stimulation. V usage is TRBV27 and J usage is TRBJ1-1; D perhaps matches TRBD1 (6 bases). The CDR3, as DNA: TGTGCCAGCAGTTTTTCTTGGGAAAAGACCTGGGACACTTCGAACACTGAAGCTTTCTTT. This encodes CASSFSWEKTWDTSNTEAFF.